These T cell receptor beta chains were read from a single sample in a study of cytomegalovirus exposure and HLA in healthy donors. Profiling relied on immunoSEQ multiplex PCR, and the TCRdb table lists in-frame clones only, not all of them. The sample holds approximately 150,000 clones; more than 65% are singletons and the top ten take approximately 1.2%. The sequencing sample was made of PBMCs. The receptors stem from a man aged 30-40 years in good health and CMV-seronegative. The CDR3 runs from the conserved cysteine through the conserved F or W. Fields, in order: D gene, CDR3 length, clone size, V gene, J gene, CDR3 protein, CDR3 DNA. The D gene is left open where the match is weak. The size entry is marked missing in some rows and otherwise reads once, few, many or a size class.

-	14	-	TRBV6-1	TRBJ1-5	CASSDYRGNQPQHF	TGTGCCAGCAGTGATTACAGGGGCAATCAGCCCCAGCATTTT
-	13	-	TRBV5-6	TRBJ1-5	CASSFQGNQPQHF	TGTGCCAGCAGCTTTCAGGGGAATCAGCCCCAGCATTTT
-	15	once	TRBV4-1	TRBJ1-1	CASSQDRGTVTEAFF	TGCGCCAGCAGCCAAGACAGGGGAACAGTGACTGAAGCTTTCTTT
TRBD1	13	-	TRBV5-1	TRBJ2-7	CASSGTGLYEQYF	TGCGCCAGCTCCGGGACAGGGCTATACGAGCAGTACTTC
TRBD1	16	-	TRBV7-9	TRBJ2-2	CASSPMGDRGSGELLF	TGTGCCAGCAGCCCAATGGGGGACAGGGGGTCCGGGGAGCTGCTTTTT
-	16	few	TRBV5-1	TRBJ2-7	CASSLAVGSDSHEQYF	TGCGCCAGCAGCTTGGCCGTCGGGAGTGATTCCCACGAGCAGTACTTC
TRBD2	15	-	TRBV28	TRBJ2-5	CASSLGLAATGTQYF	TGTGCCAGCAGTTTAGGCCTAGCGGCCACGGGGACCCAGTACTTC
TRBD1	15	-	TRBV4-1	TRBJ2-7	CASSQGGDRETEQYF	TGCGCCAGCAGCCAAGGTGGGGACAGGGAGACCGAGCAGTACTTC
-	15	-	TRBV10-3	TRBJ1-1	CAIKSGSGANTEAFF	TGTGCCATCAAATCAGGGTCAGGGGCGAACACTGAAGCTTTCTTT
-	13	-	TRBV7-9	TRBJ2-2	CASSWSGSGELFF	TGTGCCAGCAGCTGGTCCGGGTCCGGGGAGCTGTTTTTT
-	14	-	TRBV4-3	TRBJ1-1	CASSQGGRNTEAFF	TGCGCCAGCAGCCAAGGGGGGCGGAACACTGAAGCTTTCTTT
-	13	once	TRBV6-4	TRBJ1-1	CASSEGVNTEAFF	TGTGCCAGCAGTGAAGGGGTGAACACTGAAGCTTTCTTT
TRBD1	16	-	TRBV11-3	TRBJ2-5	CASSLDRLQGEGEQYF	TGTGCCAGCAGCTTAGATCGTTTGCAGGGGGAAGGGGAGCAGTACTTC
-	15	-	TRBV5-1	TRBJ2-3	CASSLAYRDTDTQYF	TGCGCCAGCAGCTTGGCGTACAGGGACACAGATACGCAGTATTTT